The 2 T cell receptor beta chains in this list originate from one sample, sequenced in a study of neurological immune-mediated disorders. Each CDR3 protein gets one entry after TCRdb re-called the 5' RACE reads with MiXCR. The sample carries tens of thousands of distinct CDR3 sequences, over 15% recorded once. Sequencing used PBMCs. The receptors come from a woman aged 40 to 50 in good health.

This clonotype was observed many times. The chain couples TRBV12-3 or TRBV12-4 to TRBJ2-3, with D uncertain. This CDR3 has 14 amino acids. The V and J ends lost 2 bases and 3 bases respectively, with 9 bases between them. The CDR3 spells CASSLNWGTDTQYF. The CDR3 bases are TGTGCCAGCAGTTTAAACTGGGGTACAGATACGCAGTATTTT.

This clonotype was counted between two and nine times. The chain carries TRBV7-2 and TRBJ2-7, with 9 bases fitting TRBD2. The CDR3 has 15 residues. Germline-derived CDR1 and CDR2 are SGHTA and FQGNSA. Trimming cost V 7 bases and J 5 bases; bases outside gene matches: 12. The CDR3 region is CASTRPGTSSHEQYF. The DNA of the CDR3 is TGTGCCAGCACCCGTCCCGGGACTAGCAGCCACGAGCAGTACTTC. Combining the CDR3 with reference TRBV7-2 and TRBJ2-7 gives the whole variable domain GAGVSQSPSNKVTEKGKDVELRCDPISGHTALYWYRQSLGQGLEFLIYFQGNSAPDKSGLPSDRFSAERTGGSVSTLTIQRTQQEDSAVYLCASTRPGTSSHEQYFGPGTRLTVT.